The entry below describes one TCR beta chain. Antigen unknown. Profiled with immunoSEQ multiplex PCR; TCRdb holds only in-frame clones, not every one. The data contain tens of thousands of clones, around nine tenths of them singletons. The data stem from a study of T cell responses to AZD1222 COVID-19 vaccine. V lost 11 bases and J 5 bases, leaving 16 bases between the germline ends. This CDR3 contains 14 residues. The V gene's germline CDR1 is ENHRY and CDR2 SYGVKD. Overall study results and limits: The peak T cell response came first, and repertoires were sampled only after it. A mostly white British donor set with more females was recruited, and clonal diversity was possibly underestimated.

The specimen comprised peripheral blood, sampled on day 0 of AZD1222 vaccination. This TCR was sampled from an adult in good health. The chain has TRBV10-3 and TRBJ1-6; D is perhaps TRBD1 (5 bases). The CDR3 coding sequence is TGTGCCGCCGACGCCGGGACGGATAATTCACCCCTCCACTTT. Translating gives CAADAGTDNSPLHF.